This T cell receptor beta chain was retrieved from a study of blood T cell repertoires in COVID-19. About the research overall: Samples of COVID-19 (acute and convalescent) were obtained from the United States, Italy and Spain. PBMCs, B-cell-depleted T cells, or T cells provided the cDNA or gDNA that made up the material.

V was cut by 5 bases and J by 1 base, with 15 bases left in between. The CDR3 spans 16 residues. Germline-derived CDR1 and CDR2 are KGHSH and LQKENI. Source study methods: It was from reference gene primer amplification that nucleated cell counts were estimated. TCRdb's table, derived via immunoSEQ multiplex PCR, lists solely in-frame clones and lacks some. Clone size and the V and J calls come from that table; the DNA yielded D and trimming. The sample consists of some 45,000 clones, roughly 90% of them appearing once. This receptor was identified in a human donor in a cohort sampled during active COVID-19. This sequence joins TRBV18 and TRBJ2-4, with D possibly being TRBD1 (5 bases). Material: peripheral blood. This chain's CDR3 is CASSERGSGAKNIQYF. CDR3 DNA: TGTGCCAGCTCAGAAAGGGGTTCTGGGGCCAAAAACATTCAGTACTTC.